This T cell receptor beta chain comes out of a study of blood T cell repertoires in COVID-19. On the study more broadly: Both acute and convalescent COVID-19 samples were obtained from the United States, Italy and Spain. T cells, B-cell-depleted T cells, or PBMCs provided the cDNA or gDNA that served as material.

Libraries were prepared by immunoSEQ multiplex PCR; TCRdb keeps only in-frame clonotypes and omits some of them. The sample consists of approximately 97,000 clones, 85% of them appearing once. Trimming cost V 7 bases and J 2 bases; bases outside gene matches: 5. The germline gives CDR1 SGHNT, CDR2 YENEEA. The CDR3 has 14 residues. This TCR derives from a man older than 75 with acute or convalescent COVID-19. The chain uses TRBV11-3 and TRBJ2-3; 8 bases agree with TRBD2. Sequenced: peripheral blood. In nucleotides, the CDR3 is TGTGCCAGCACTATCGGGGGGGTCACAGATACGCAGTATTTT. Its protein is CASTIGGVTDTQYF.